One and the same sample provided the 4 T cell receptor beta chains below, sequenced in a study of blood T cell repertoires in COVID-19. The protocol was immunoSEQ multiplex PCR, while the TCRdb copy is restricted to in-frame clones and leaves out a portion. The sample lists roughly 53,000 clones, around 86% occurring once. The sample comprised peripheral blood. All receptors come from a middle-aged man with active COVID-19.

The chain joins TRBV20-1 to TRBJ1-5; D is ambiguous. Germline V CDR1 and CDR2: DFQATT, SNEGSKA (reference sequence). The V and J ends lost 3 bases and 5 bases respectively, with 11 bases between them. The CDR3 contains 13 residues. The CDR3: CSASGAGDQPQHF. The DNA of the CDR3 is TGCAGTGCTAGTGGCGCAGGTGATCAGCCCCAGCATTTT.

The chain has TRBV6-9 and TRBJ1-1; D not resolved. The germline V gene has CDR1 MNHGY and CDR2 SVAAGI. CDR3 length: 19 residues. The germline V and J ends were trimmed by 5 bases and 0 bases, with 25 bases remaining between them. The CDR3 region is CASSHLGRRGHYMNTEAFF. The CDR3 region has the DNA TGTGCCAGCAGTCACCTCGGACGGCGGGGTCACTATATGAACACTGAAGCTTTCTTT.

V gene TRBV6-5 combines with J gene TRBJ2-1, with D perhaps matching TRBD1 (5 bases). The V and J ends lost 10 bases and 0 bases respectively, with 16 bases between them. The CDR3 consists of 15 residues. Germline V CDR1 and CDR2: MNHEY, SVGAGI. The CDR3 bases are TGTGCCATCTACCCAGGGAACAGCTCCTACAATGAGCAGTTCTTC. It is translated as CAIYPGNSSYNEQFF.

J is TRBJ1-4 and V is TRBV28; D unresolved. This CDR3 is built from 17 residues. The germline CDR1 and CDR2 sequences are MDHEN and SYDVKM. Trimming shortened V by 4 bases and J by 0 bases, and 15 bases separated the two germline ends. The CDR3 protein is CASSSPRYDSTNEKLFF. The CDR3 region has the DNA TGTGCCAGCAGTTCACCCCGGTATGACTCAACTAATGAAAAACTGTTTTTT.